These T cell receptor beta chains were read from a single sample in a study of blood T cell repertoires in COVID-19. Some clones are missing from TCRdb's copy, which holds only in-frame ones; the method was immunoSEQ multiplex PCR. The sample consists of approximately 140,000 clones, about nine tenths of them appearing once. The sample taken for sequencing was peripheral blood. The source is a woman in her sixties or seventies with active or convalescent COVID-19. Each CDR3 is given with its conserved first and last residue. A D gene is named only where the DNA matches it firmly. Clone size is shown for a subset of rows, as once, few, many or a class of expanded clone.

abundance	v_gene	d_gene	j_gene	CDR3aa	CDR3nt
NA	TRBV11-2	NA	TRBJ2-5	CASSLGQNQETQYF	TGTGCCAGCAGCTTAGGGCAAAACCAAGAGACCCAGTACTTC
NA	TRBV10-3	TRBD1	TRBJ2-2	CAISRGQDTGELFF	TGTGCCATCAGCCGCGGACAGGACACCGGGGAGCTGTTTTTT
NA	TRBV2	TRBD1	TRBJ1-3	CASSDGGLQGGENTIYF	TGTGCCAGCAGTGACGGGGGCCTACAGGGGGGCGAAAACACCATATATTTT
NA	TRBV5-4	NA	TRBJ1-4	CASSVKTGSNEKLFF	TGTGCCAGCAGCGTAAAGACAGGATCCAATGAAAAACTGTTTTTT
NA	TRBV5-6	TRBD2	TRBJ2-2	CASSPVSGGELFF	TGTGCCAGCAGCCCGGTTAGCGGGGGGGAGCTGTTTTTT
NA	TRBV6-5	TRBD1	TRBJ1-5	CASGDRGNQPQHF	TGTGCCAGCGGGGACAGGGGCAATCAGCCCCAGCATTTT
NA	TRBV9	NA	TRBJ2-2	CASSVGTSTGELFF	TGTGCCAGCAGCGTGGGGACTTCTACCGGGGAGCTGTTTTTT
NA	TRBV19	TRBD2	TRBJ2-3	CASSTLAGSPDTQYF	TGTGCCAGTAGTACCTTAGCGGGGTCTCCAGATACGCAGTATTTT
NA	TRBV12-3/TRBV12-4	NA	TRBJ1-1	CASSFQGITEAFF	TGTGCCAGCAGTTTTCAGGGAATAACTGAAGCTTTCTTT
NA	TRBV6-5	TRBD1	TRBJ2-7	CASSYPRQGLYEQYF	TGTGCCAGCAGTTACCCTAGACAGGGGCTCTACGAGCAGTACTTC
NA	TRBV2	NA	TRBJ1-2	CASTRDDSANYGYTF	TGTGCCAGCACCCGAGACGACAGTGCTAACTATGGCTACACCTTC
NA	TRBV7-2	NA	TRBJ2-7	CASSNRGSLYEQYF	TGTGCCAGCAGCAACCGAGGGTCTCTCTACGAGCAGTACTTC
once	TRBV10-1	NA	TRBJ1-2	CASKRPGVYGYTF	TGCGCCAGCAAACGTCCAGGGGTCTATGGCTACACCTTC
NA	TRBV7-2	NA	TRBJ2-1	CASSSTYGLWDEQFF	TGTGCCAGCAGCTCGACTTATGGATTGTGGGATGAGCAGTTCTTC
once	TRBV2	NA	TRBJ1-3	CASSLTGGARFNTIYF	TGTGCCAGCAGTTTGACCGGCGGGGCAAGGTTCAACACCATATATTTT
few	TRBV10-3	TRBD1	TRBJ2-7	CAISGDRFVYEQYF	TGTGCCATCAGTGGGGACAGGTTTGTCTACGAGCAGTACTTC
NA	TRBV4-3	TRBD2	TRBJ2-3	CASSQGWNGGAGHTQYF	TGCGCCAGCAGCCAAGGGTGGAACGGGGGGGCCGGTCATACGCAGTATTTT
NA	TRBV4-3	TRBD2	TRBJ2-3	CASSQISGGQSTDTQYF	TGCGCCAGCAGCCAAATCAGCGGGGGCCAAAGCACAGATACGCAGTATTTT
NA	TRBV12-3/TRBV12-4	NA	TRBJ1-2	CASSSQVNLGYTF	TGTGCCAGCAGTTCACAGGTGAATCTCGGCTACACCTTC
NA	TRBV6-5	TRBD2	TRBJ2-5	CASSYRGGLETQYF	TGTGCCAGCAGTTACCGCGGGGGGCTGGAGACCCAGTACTTC
NA	TRBV6-5	TRBD1	TRBJ2-7	CASSYSRTGAYEQYF	TGTGCCAGCAGTTACTCCCGGACAGGGGCATACGAGCAGTACTTC
NA	TRBV6-5	TRBD2	TRBJ2-3	CASSLTSGVGDTQYF	TGTGCCAGCAGTCTTACTAGCGGGGTCGGGGATACGCAGTATTTT
NA	TRBV6-2/TRBV6-3	NA	TRBJ1-1	CASSLGPGPTEAFF	TGTGCCAGCAGTTTAGGGCCAGGGCCCACTGAAGCTTTCTTT
NA	TRBV30	NA	TRBJ1-5	CAWSPDRGGQPQHF	TGTGCCTGGAGTCCCGACAGAGGGGGTCAGCCCCAGCATTTT
NA	TRBV19	TRBD1	TRBJ1-2	CASSQTTGSGYTF	TGTGCCAGTAGTCAAACGACAGGGAGTGGCTACACCTTC
NA	TRBV5-1	TRBD1	TRBJ1-2	CASSVTTGGDYGYTF	TGCGCCAGCAGCGTCACGACAGGGGGAGACTATGGCTACACCTTC
NA	TRBV2	NA	TRBJ2-7	CASSESGLANSYEQYF	TGTGCCAGCAGTGAATCGGGGTTGGCCAACTCCTACGAGCAGTACTTC
NA	TRBV6-1	NA	TRBJ1-1	CASSEAGVNTEAFF	TGTGCCAGCAGTGAAGCGGGAGTGAACACTGAAGCTTTCTTT
NA	TRBV21-1	NA	TRBJ1-4	CASSKGTGPGFNEKLFF	TGTGCCAGCAGTAAGGGGACAGGGCCTGGATTTAATGAAAAACTGTTTTTT
once	TRBV5-1	NA	TRBJ2-2	CASRISAGSGELFF	TGCGCCAGCAGGATATCGGCAGGGTCCGGGGAGCTGTTTTTT
NA	TRBV6-2/TRBV6-3	NA	TRBJ2-2	CASSLNTGELFF	TGTGCCAGCAGTCTGAACACCGGGGAGCTGTTTTTT
NA	TRBV5-1	NA	TRBJ2-7	CASSLGGQIEQYF	TGCGCCAGCAGCTTGGGAGGACAGATCGAGCAGTACTTC
NA	TRBV2	NA	TRBJ2-7	CASSEPPLSYEQYF	TGTGCCAGCAGTGAACCCCCCCTTTCCTACGAGCAGTACTTC
NA	TRBV21-1	NA	TRBJ1-1	CASSKAREYRGIQNTEAFF	TGTGCCAGCAGCAAAGCGCGGGAGTACAGGGGGATACAGAACACTGAAGCTTTCTTT
NA	TRBV6-1	NA	TRBJ1-3	CASSEERGFGGNTIYF	TGTGCCAGCAGTGAAGAAAGAGGGTTCGGTGGAAACACCATATATTTT
NA	TRBV6-5	TRBD2	TRBJ2-7	CASRALAGGSYEQYF	TGTGCCAGCAGGGCCCTAGCGGGGGGTTCCTACGAGCAGTACTTC
NA	TRBV7-2	TRBD1	TRBJ1-1	CASSLRQGAPTEAFF	TGTGCCAGCAGCTTAAGGCAGGGGGCGCCTACTGAAGCTTTCTTT
few	TRBV18	TRBD1	TRBJ1-2	CASSATTGSGYGYTF	TGTGCCAGCTCAGCAACGACAGGGTCCGGCTATGGCTACACCTTC
NA	TRBV29-1	TRBD1	TRBJ1-6	CSIQHNRGHRSDSPLHF	TGCAGCATTCAACATAACAGGGGGCATAGGAGCGATTCACCCCTCCACTTT
NA	TRBV9	NA	TRBJ1-2	CASSVGAGRGDYGYTF	TGTGCCAGCAGCGTAGGAGCGGGGAGGGGGGACTATGGCTACACCTTC
NA	TRBV7-2	NA	TRBJ2-7	CASSQTLYPTYEQYF	TGTGCCAGCAGCCAGACTCTTTACCCAACCTACGAGCAGTACTTC
NA	TRBV5-1	NA	TRBJ2-6	CASRSFSGANVLTF	TGCGCCAGCAGATCCTTTTCCGGGGCCAACGTCCTGACTTTC
NA	TRBV7-2	NA	TRBJ1-5	CASSLARDQPQHF	TGTGCCAGCAGTTTAGCCCGGGATCAGCCCCAGCATTTT
NA	TRBV21-1	NA	TRBJ1-4	CASRDRDHEKLFF	TGTGCCAGCCGGGACAGGGACCATGAAAAACTGTTTTTT
NA	TRBV6-5	NA	TRBJ2-5	CASSRRGRVEETQYF	TGTGCCAGCAGTAGAAGGGGGAGGGTTGAGGAGACCCAGTACTTC
NA	TRBV29-1	TRBD1	TRBJ1-1	CSVGQGARFEAFF	TGCAGCGTTGGACAGGGGGCGCGTTTTGAAGCTTTCTTT
NA	TRBV12-5	TRBD1	TRBJ1-4	CASGPQGTTNEKLFF	TGTGCTAGTGGGCCACAGGGGACAACTAATGAAAAACTGTTTTTT
NA	TRBV7-9	TRBD1	TRBJ2-2	CASSATWTGGTGELFF	TGTGCCAGCAGCGCAACATGGACAGGGGGCACCGGGGAGCTGTTTTTT
NA	TRBV7-2	NA	TRBJ2-5	CASSSGTYQETQYF	TGTGCCAGCAGCTCTGGGACATACCAAGAGACCCAGTACTTC
NA	TRBV2	NA	TRBJ1-3	CASSEGASGNTIYF	TGTGCCAGCAGTGAAGGGGCCTCTGGAAACACCATATATTTT
NA	TRBV7-9	NA	TRBJ1-2	CASSRQDTNYGYTF	TGTGCCAGCAGCAGACAGGATACTAACTATGGCTACACCTTC
once	TRBV2	TRBD1	TRBJ1-4	CASPGPGGSEKLFF	TGTGCCAGCCCAGGTCCAGGGGGAAGTGAAAAACTGTTTTTT
few	TRBV6-2/TRBV6-3	NA	TRBJ2-6	CASSRSVSGANVLTF	TGTGCCAGCAGCCGGAGCGTCTCTGGGGCCAACGTCCTGACTTTC
few	TRBV19	NA	TRBJ1-6	CASNIRVAYNSPLHF	TGTGCCAGTAATATACGGGTAGCCTATAATTCACCCCTCCACTTT
once	TRBV11-2	TRBD1	TRBJ1-3	CASSLGQGGLLRNTIYF	TGTGCCAGCAGTTTGGGACAGGGGGGACTTCTGAGAAACACCATATATTTT